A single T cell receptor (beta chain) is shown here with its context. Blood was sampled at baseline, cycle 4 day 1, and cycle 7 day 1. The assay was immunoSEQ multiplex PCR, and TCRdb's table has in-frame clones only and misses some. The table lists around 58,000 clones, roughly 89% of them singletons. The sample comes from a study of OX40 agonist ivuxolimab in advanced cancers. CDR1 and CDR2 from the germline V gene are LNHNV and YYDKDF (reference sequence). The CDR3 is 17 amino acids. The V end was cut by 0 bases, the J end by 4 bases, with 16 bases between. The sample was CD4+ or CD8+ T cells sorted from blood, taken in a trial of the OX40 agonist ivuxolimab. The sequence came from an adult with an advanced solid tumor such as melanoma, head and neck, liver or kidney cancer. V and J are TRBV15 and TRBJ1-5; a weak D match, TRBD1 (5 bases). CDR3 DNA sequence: TGTGCCACCAGCAGAGAACTTTTAGAGCAGGGAAATCAGCCCCAGCATTTT. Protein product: CATSRELLEQGNQPQHF.